This is a list of T cell receptor beta chains from one sample in a study of Graves' ophthalmopathy and Graves' hyperthyroidism. TCRdb re-called the multiplex PCR reads with MiXCR, one entry per CDR3 protein. Altogether approximately 480,000 distinct CDR3 sequences are present, about 15% being singletons, with the ten largest covering about a tenth. The sequencing input was blood. The source is a woman in her twenties or thirties with Graves' ophthalmopathy. Each CDR3 is given with its conserved first and last residue. The D gene is left open where the match is weak. Size tells how often a clone was seen (once, few, many) or the class of an expanded clone, and some rows leave it out.

v_call	j_call	d_call	clone_size	cdr3_length	cdr3_aa	cdr3_nt
TRBV12-3/TRBV12-4	TRBJ1-5	TRBD1	many	14	CASSLGTGNQPQHF	TGTGCCAGCAGCCTGGGGACAGGCAATCAGCCCCAGCATTTT
TRBV20-1	TRBJ1-1	TRBD1	-	14	CSAAGQGRNTEAFF	TGCAGTGCTGCGGGACAGGGGCGGAACACTGAAGCTTTCTTT
TRBV7-8	TRBJ2-7	-	many	13	CANSLDGLGEQYF	TGTGCCAACAGCCTAGACGGTCTCGGCGAGCAGTACTTC
TRBV18	TRBJ2-7	-	-	16	CASSSREGTLSYEQYF	TGTGCCAGCTCATCCCGTGAGGGGACCCTCTCCTACGAGCAGTACTTC
TRBV12-3/TRBV12-4	TRBJ1-2	-	many	17	CASRPGSLYKTGYGYTF	TGTGCCAGCAGGCCGGGATCACTTTACAAGACCGGCTATGGCTACACCTTC
TRBV28	TRBJ1-5	-	many	17	CASSLGVGGTHNQPQHF	TGTGCCAGCAGTTTGGGGGTGGGTGGGACCCACAATCAGCCCCAGCATTTT
TRBV4-1	TRBJ2-2	-	-	15	CASSVPGLATGELFF	TGCGCCAGCAGCGTCCCCGGTTTGGCAACCGGGGAGCTGTTTTTT
TRBV24-1	TRBJ2-2	-	many	15	CATQGMMANTGELFF	TGTGCCACCCAGGGTATGATGGCGAACACCGGGGAGCTGTTTTTT
TRBV11-2	TRBJ1-2	-	few	15	CASSPSASIGYGYTF	TGTGCCAGCAGCCCCTCGGCGTCCATCGGATATGGCTACACCTTC
TRBV6-1	TRBJ2-7	TRBD2	many	15	CASTKFSGNSYEQYF	TGTGCCAGCACCAAATTTAGCGGGAACTCCTACGAGCAGTACTTC
TRBV19	TRBJ1-2	-	-	13	CASSDPGNYGYTF	TGTGCCAGTAGCGACCCGGGGAACTATGGCTACACCTTC
TRBV5-1	TRBJ1-1	TRBD1	-	15	CASSWTGPANTEAFF	TGCGCCAGCAGCTGGACAGGACCCGCGAACACTGAAGCTTTCTTT
TRBV12-3/TRBV12-4	TRBJ1-1	-	many	16	CASSPPGGGWYTEAFF	TGTGCCAGCAGTCCACCGGGGGGGGGCTGGTACACTGAAGCTTTCTTT
TRBV28	TRBJ2-7	-	many	14	CASSLGGITYEQYF	TGTGCCAGCAGTTTAGGTGGTATTACGTACGAGCAGTACTTC
TRBV19	TRBJ1-5	-	-	15	CASRDSGGGNQPQHF	TGTGCCAGTAGAGACTCGGGCGGGGGCAATCAGCCCCAGCATTTT
TRBV28	TRBJ1-2	-	-	13	CASSLIPQGGYTF	TGTGCCAGCAGTTTAATCCCGCAGGGTGGCTACACCTTC
TRBV9	TRBJ2-5	-	-	16	CASSPTWTENQETQYF	TGTGCCAGCAGCCCCACCTGGACGGAAAACCAAGAGACCCAGTACTTC
TRBV7-9	TRBJ1-6	-	many	14	CASSSTLGGSPLHF	TGTGCCAGCAGCTCGACCCTAGGGGGATCACCCCTCCACTTT
TRBV12-3/TRBV12-4	TRBJ1-2	-	-	13	CVSSLGALSGYTF	TGTGTCAGCAGCCTCGGGGCCCTCTCTGGCTACACCTTC
TRBV28	TRBJ1-4	-	many	14	CASSTGFIGEKLFF	TGTGCCAGCAGTACAGGGTTTATTGGTGAAAAACTGTTTTTT
TRBV28	TRBJ2-7	-	many	15	CASSSPTGLAYEQYF	TGTGCCAGCAGTTCCCCGACAGGTTTAGCCTACGAGCAGTACTTC
TRBV13	TRBJ2-7	-	many	14	CASSLRDGPYEQYF	TGTGCCAGCAGCTTACGGGACGGCCCCTACGAGCAGTACTTC
TRBV6-1	TRBJ2-7	-	-	13	CASKKGDSYEQYF	TGTGCCAGCAAAAAGGGGGACTCCTACGAGCAGTACTTC
TRBV27	TRBJ1-2	-	many	12	CASSNTLSGYTF	TGTGCCAGCAGTAACACACTATCTGGCTACACCTTC
TRBV20-1	TRBJ1-2	-	many	14	CSARDYADWAFYTF	TGCAGTGCTAGAGATTATGCGGACTGGGCCTTCTACACCTTC
TRBV6-1	TRBJ1-5	-	many	16	CASSPDAPVSNQPQHF	TGTGCCAGCAGTCCGGACGCCCCGGTGAGCAATCAGCCCCAGCATTTT
TRBV2	TRBJ1-1	-	many	13	CASSETMNTEAFF	TGTGCCAGCAGTGAAACGATGAACACTGAAGCTTTCTTT
TRBV12-3/TRBV12-4	TRBJ1-2	-	many	13	CASSLTTGYGYTF	TGTGCCAGCAGTTTAACCACAGGCTATGGCTACACCTTC
TRBV30	TRBJ2-7	-	few	13	CAWSVDSFYEQYF	TGTGCCTGGAGTGTAGACTCTTTCTACGAGCAGTACTTC